This T cell receptor beta chain was captured by sequencing in a study of OX40 agonist ivuxolimab in advanced cancers. CDR1 MNHNS and CDR2 SASEGT come from the germline V gene. The CDR3 contains 13 residues. The V and J ends lost 6 bases and 4 bases, in that order; junction bases with no gene match: 3. Sequencing used immunoSEQ multiplex PCR; TCRdb keeps in-frame clones, though not all of them. The profile shows 60,000 to 80,000 clones, 89% of them singletons. This clone was counted only a few times. Sequencing used CD4+ or CD8+ T cells sorted from blood, obtained in a trial of the OX40 agonist ivuxolimab. This receptor was taken from an adult with an advanced solid tumor such as melanoma, head and neck, liver or kidney cancer. The chain employs TRBV6-1 and TRBJ1-5; 7 bases fit TRBD1. The CDR3 region has the DNA TGTGCCAGCAGGGGACAGCAGAATCAGCCCCAGCATTTT. Translated, it gives CASRGQQNQPQHF.